The 19 T cell receptor beta chains given below trace back to one sample, sequenced in a study of beta chain features in type 1 diabetes. TCRB transcripts that were expressed got sequenced, as all of the isolated RNA had been reverse transcribed. The repertoire was sequenced with immunoSEQ multiplex PCR; TCRdb's copy has only in-frame clones and lacks some. The data contain almost 350,000 clones, around 7.6% of them singletons. The sample taken for sequencing was central memory CD4+ T cells from blood. The receptor set was obtained from a young woman in good health.

This clone showed up many times. The chain is built from TRBV18 and TRBJ2-1; D unresolved. V lost 2 bases and J 9 bases, leaving 8 bases between the germline ends. Germline CDR1 is KGHSH and CDR2 is LQKENI. This CDR3 region has 12 residues. Here the CDR3 reads CASSPERVEQFF. CDR3 nucleotide sequence: TGTGCCAGCTCACCAGAGCGTGTTGAGCAGTTCTTC.

A few counts support this clone. The gene calls are TRBV6-5 and TRBJ2-1, with D hard to call. The germline V gene encodes CDR1 MNHEY and CDR2 SVGAGI. CDR3 length equals 13 residues. The V and J ends lost 6 bases and 5 bases respectively, with 11 bases between them. CDR3 nucleotides: TGTGCCAGCAGCACGCAAACCCACAATGAGCAGTTCTTC. As protein: CASSTQTHNEQFF.

This clone was counted at least ten times. V gene TRBV7-3 combines with J gene TRBJ2-3, with 9 nucleotides matching TRBD1. This CDR3 contains 15 residues. Per the germline V gene, CDR1 is SGHTA and CDR2 is FQGTGA. Trimming cost V 4 bases and J 10 bases; bases outside gene matches: 12. CDR3 sequence: CASSSQQGASFSQYF. The CDR3 nucleotides are TGTGCCAGCAGCTCACAACAGGGGGCCTCGTTCTCGCAGTATTTT.

This clone was detected many times. Other DNA sequences from this sample encode an identical CDR3 as well. V gene TRBV28 combines with J gene TRBJ2-6; D remains ambiguous. The CDR3 has 15 amino acids. The V end lost 1 base, the J end lost 0 bases, and 4 bases lay between the germline ends. Per the germline V gene, CDR1 is MDHEN and CDR2 is SYDVKM. The chain's CDR3 is CASSLSGSGANVLTF. The CDR3 nucleotides are TGTGCCAGCAGTTTATCGGGCTCTGGGGCCAACGTCCTGACTTTC.

This rearrangement joins TRBV28 to TRBJ2-7; 8 bases map to TRBD1. The trim removed 8 bases at V and 3 bases at J, leaving 6 bases unmatched. This CDR3 has 13 amino acids. In germline, CDR1 is MDHEN, CDR2 SYDVKM. The CDR3 nucleotides read TGTGCCAGCGCTACAGGGGGGCGCTACGAGCAGTACTTC. It encodes CASATGGRYEQYF. Using reference TRBV28 and TRBJ2-7 for the parts outside the CDR3, the full variable domain is DVKVTQSSRYLVKRTGEKVFLECVQDMDHENMFWYRQDPGLGLRLIYFSYDVKMKEKGDIPEGYSVSREKKERFSLILESASTNQTSMYLCASATGGRYEQYFGPGTRLTVT.

This clone turned up a few times. The gene calls are TRBV5-1 and TRBJ2-4; D remains unclear. V lost 2 bases and J 1 base, leaving 13 bases between the germline ends. The CDR3 is 16 residues long. CDR1 is SGHRS, CDR2 YFSETQ, per germline. This CDR3 reads CASSLGPGQAKNIQYF. CDR3 nucleotide sequence: TGCGCCAGCAGCTTAGGACCCGGCCAGGCCAAAAACATTCAGTACTTC.

This clone was seen more than once but under ten times. The chain links TRBV7-9 to TRBJ1-4; no reliable D call. Trimming removed 1 base at V and 3 bases at J, with 6 bases between. CDR1 and CDR2 from the germline V gene are SEHNR and FQNEAQ (reference sequence). This CDR3 region has 14 residues. CDR3 in amino acids: CASSLVGSNEKLFF. The DNA for the CDR3 is TGTGCCAGCAGCTTAGTCGGTTCTAATGAAAAACTGTTTTTT.

Only a few counts were recorded for this clone. The chain has TRBV7-2 and TRBJ2-3, with 8 bases aligning to TRBD1. With V trimmed by 5 bases and J by 1 base, 8 bases remained unmatched. The CDR3 covers 16 residues. In germline, CDR1 is SGHTA, CDR2 FQGNSA. In DNA, the CDR3 is TGTGCCAGCAGCGCAAGCAGGGGGCGCGGCACAGATACGCAGTATTTT. Its translation is CASSASRGRGTDTQYF.

The chain recombines TRBV6-5 with TRBJ2-2; D is ambiguous. Germline CDR1 reads MNHEY; CDR2 reads SVGAGI. Trimming removed 3 bases at V and 0 bases at J, with 11 bases between. The CDR3 sequence is 16 residues long. In DNA form, the CDR3 reads TGTGCCAGCAGTTATCGGCCAATCGCGAACACCGGGGAGCTGTTTTTT. Translated: CASSYRPIANTGELFF.

This sequence joins TRBV7-3 and TRBJ2-5; D remains ambiguous. Trimming took 4 bases from V and 0 from J, leaving 6 bases between them. Germline V gives CDR1 SGHTA, CDR2 FQGTGA. CDR3 length: 13 amino acids. The CDR3 coding sequence is TGTGCCAGCAGCTCAAACTACCAAGAGACCCAGTACTTC. Protein sequence: CASSSNYQETQYF.

At least ten counts were recorded for this clone. V is TRBV10-3 and J is TRBJ2-1, with D perhaps given as TRBD1 or TRBD2 (10 bases each). The germline V gene encodes CDR1 ENHRY and CDR2 SYGVKD. This CDR3 contains 18 residues. The germline V and J ends were trimmed by 11 bases and 8 bases, with 34 bases remaining between them. DNA of the CDR3: TGTGCCGCAGCAAAGGGACAGGGGTTGCTAGCGGGAGTTGATGAGCAGTTCTTC. The encoded protein is CAAAKGQGLLAGVDEQFF.

This clone was recorded at least ten times. The junction differs from germline at one of its ends, possibly a read error. This chain uses TRBV14 with TRBJ2-7; possibly TRBD1 for D (6 bases). This CDR3 is built from 15 residues. CDR1 and CDR2 (germline): SGHDN, FVKESK. CDR3 amino acids: CASSQLDRPPYERYF. CDR3 in DNA: TGTGCCAGCAGCCAACTCGACAGGCCGCCGTACGAGCGGTACTTC.

A note on this clone: The identical CDR3 is also encoded by other nucleotide sequences in the sample. The V gene is TRBV5-4, the J gene TRBJ2-5, with 10 positions matching TRBD2. This CDR3 has 15 amino acids. Germline V gene data show CDR1 as SGHNT and CDR2 as YYREEE (reference sequence). V shed 1 base and J 1 base; nucleotides not matched to a gene: 1. CDR3 loop: CASSLRTSGQETQYF. The DNA of the CDR3 is TGTGCCAGCAGCTTGAGGACTAGCGGCCAAGAGACCCAGTACTTC.

This clone was found a few times. J is TRBJ1-3 and V is TRBV29-1; the match to TRBD1 covers 8 bases. The CDR3 contains 14 residues. V shed 1 base and J 4 bases; nucleotides not matched to a gene: 3. CDR1 and CDR2 (germline): SQVTM, ANQGSEA. The CDR3 spells CSVEVTGAGNTIYF. CDR3 coding DNA: TGCAGCGTTGAAGTGACAGGGGCAGGAAACACCATATATTTT.

This clone came up a few times. The rearrangement joins TRBV11-2 to TRBJ2-7; D gene unclear. This CDR3 is built from 15 residues. Trimming cost V 5 bases and J 2 bases, with 16 bases left between them. Germline-derived CDR1 and CDR2 are SGHAT and FQNNGV. The CDR3, as DNA: TGTGCCAGCAGCCAGGATCCTTTAAGGGCCTACGAGCAGTACTTC. It is translated as CASSQDPLRAYEQYF.

V is TRBV2 and J is TRBJ1-1; D is unclear. Trimming pared 5 bases from V and 5 bases from J, leaving 15 bases between. The CDR3 consists of 14 residues. The germline gives CDR1 SNHLY, CDR2 FYNNEI. CDR3 DNA: TGTGCCAGCAGTTCTCGAATCGGGGAGACTGAAGCTTTCTTT. It is translated as CASSSRIGETEAFF.

The sample holds many counts of this clone. The rearrangement joins TRBV7-3 to TRBJ2-7, with TRBD2 matching over 12 bases. Germline V gene lookup returns CDR1 SGHTA and CDR2 FQGTGA. CDR3 length equals 15 residues. V shed 2 bases, J shed 5 bases, and the junction held 4 bases outside the gene matches. CDR3 in amino acids: CASSLLAGGEDEQYF. The CDR3 bases are TGTGCCAGCAGCTTACTAGCGGGAGGGGAGGACGAGCAGTACTTC.

This clone turned up a few times. The same CDR3 arises from other DNA sequences in this sample as well. The CDR3 DNA reads TGTGCCAGCAGCTTGGATAGGGCTGGCTACACCTTC. Its translation: CASSLDRAGYTF. The chain has TRBV5-6 and TRBJ1-2; D gene unclear. Germline CDR1 reads SGHDT; CDR2 reads YYEEEE. V lost 0 bases and J 7 bases, leaving 7 bases between the germline ends. This CDR3 contains 12 residues.

As for this clone: A far larger clone is one nucleotide away, so this likely arose from a read error. This rearrangement joins TRBV6-5 to TRBJ2-1; TRBD1 might be the D (6 bases). The CDR3 runs to 14 residues. Looked up from germline, CDR1 is MNHEY and CDR2 is SVGAGI. Trimming cost V 5 bases and J 4 bases, with 12 bases left between them. The CDR3 nucleotides are TGTGCCAGCAGTGAGAGGGGGAGATACAATGAGCAGTTCTTC. Translation gives CASSERGRYNEQFF.